This paragraph reports one TCR beta chain. What it recognizes is unknown. Germline V gene data show CDR1 as LGHNA and CDR2 as YNFKEQ. V was clipped by 2 bases and J by 8 bases; unmatched bases: 9. The CDR3 spans 16 residues. The sample comes from a study of cytomegalovirus exposure and HLA in healthy donors. Study overall: Ancestry clustering placed about 80% of over 300 genotyped donors in the Caucasian-associated cluster. Notes on the study in general: Analysis was carried out at a later point, and it linked a missense DCLRE1C variant to TCR beta V- and J-gene trimming. Being productive about 87% or about 30% of the time was typical of most TCR beta V segments in an earlier analysis.

The PCR used 60 Vbeta and 13 Jbeta primers. Repertoires were generated with immunoSEQ multiplex PCR, while TCRdb's copy carries only in-frame clones and drops some. The sample has about 120,000 clones, about 80% seen once. The donors comprised healthy bone marrow donors. Sequenced material: PBMCs. This rearrangement joins TRBV4-2 to TRBJ2-1; TRBD1 matches 10 bases. The origin of this receptor is a young man in good health and CMV-seropositive. The CDR3 bases are TGTGCCAGCAGCCAATATTTGCTGGACAGGGGGGATGAGCAGTTCTTC. Its protein is CASSQYLLDRGDEQFF.